The 20 T cell receptor beta chains in this list originate from one sample, sequenced in a study of cytomegalovirus exposure and HLA in healthy donors. Both 60 Vbeta primers and 13 Jbeta primers went into the PCR. Using immunoSEQ multiplex PCR, the repertoire was profiled, and TCRdb retains in-frame clones only, with some absent. The repertoire holds 170,000 or so clones, with 77% as singletons. The sample consisted of PBMCs. The receptors shown here come from a woman aged 30 to 39 in good health and CMV-seropositive.

This sequence joins TRBV19 and TRBJ2-7, with 7 nucleotides matching TRBD1. V shed 1 base and J 3 bases; nucleotides not matched to a gene: 3. Looked up from germline, CDR1 is LNHDA and CDR2 is SQIVND (reference sequence). The CDR3 sequence is 14 residues long. The CDR3 loop is CASSIGTGVYEQYF. CDR3 DNA: TGTGCCAGTAGTATAGGTACAGGGGTCTACGAGCAGTACTTC.

For the CDR3, the DNA is TGCGCCAGCACCCGCGGGGCAGACACCGGGGAGCTGTTTTTT. Translated, it gives CASTRGADTGELFF. V usage is TRBV5-1 and J usage is TRBJ2-2, with D possibly matching TRBD2 (6 bases). V lost 6 bases to trimming and J lost 3 bases, with 12 bases between them. Germline V lookup: CDR1 SGHRS, CDR2 YFSETQ. The CDR3 extends over 14 amino acids.

This chain uses TRBV5-1 with TRBJ2-5; the D gene is possibly TRBD1 (6 bases). Looked up from germline, CDR1 is SGHRS and CDR2 is YFSETQ. V shed 3 bases and J shed 1 base, with 10 bases lying between them. The CDR3 totals 14 residues. This CDR3 is CASSSTGSQETQYF. CDR3 DNA sequence: TGCGCCAGCAGCTCTACAGGGAGCCAAGAGACCCAGTACTTC.

CDR3 protein: CASSFTGGAGWNQPQHF. Here the CDR3 DNA reads TGTGCCAGCAGCTTTACAGGGGGCGCGGGTTGGAATCAGCCCCAGCATTTT. The rearrangement uses TRBV5-6 and TRBJ1-5, with TRBD1 matching over 9 bases. The trim removed 2 bases at V and 4 bases at J, leaving 10 bases unmatched. The germline V gene has CDR1 SGHDT and CDR2 YYEEEE. This CDR3 has 17 residues.

The table lists this clone with a few counts. The V call is TRBV9, the J call TRBJ2-1, with TRBD2 matching over 10 bases. J gave up 9 bases and V 0 bases, and 9 bases lay outside the gene matches. Germline values: CDR1 SGDLS, CDR2 YYNGEE. The CDR3 is 16 amino acids. The CDR3 loop reads CASSVGVTSGVSEQFF. CDR3 nucleotides: TGTGCCAGCAGCGTAGGCGTTACTAGCGGGGTCTCTGAGCAGTTCTTC.

CDR3 amino acids: CASSQGQGSGDTQYF. The CDR3 DNA is TGCGCCAGCAGCCAAGGACAGGGTAGTGGAGATACGCAGTATTTT. The chain joins TRBV4-1 to TRBJ2-3; TRBD1 agrees at 7 bases. The germline gives CDR1 MGHRA, CDR2 YSYEKL. V dropped 1 base and J dropped 5; count of bases not matched to a gene: 6. The CDR3 contains 15 residues.

The V and J genes are TRBV19 and TRBJ2-5; D gene unclear. Germline V CDR1 and CDR2: LNHDA, SQIVND (reference sequence). V gave up 4 bases and J gave up 1 base, with 10 bases separating them. The CDR3 is 14 residues long. CDR3 sequence reads: CASSKRHGQETQYF. The CDR3 DNA reads as TGTGCCAGTAGTAAACGACACGGCCAAGAGACCCAGTACTTC.

The rearrangement joins TRBV30 to TRBJ2-5, with D possibly TRBD1 on 6 matching bases. This CDR3 region has 14 residues. The V end was cut by 0 bases, the J end by 5 bases, with 13 bases between. The germline gives CDR1 GTSNPN, CDR2 SVGIG (reference sequence). CDR3 DNA sequence: TGTGCCTGGAGTGTACTTTCAGGGGAGGAGACCCAGTACTTC. Its translation is CAWSVLSGEETQYF.

The V call is TRBV7-8, the J call TRBJ2-1; 8 bases agree with TRBD2. This CDR3 has 19 amino acids. V trimming: 2 bases; J trimming: 4 bases; junction bases outside the gene matches: 16. Germline V gives CDR1 SGHVS, CDR2 FQNEAQ. This CDR3 reads CASSLRSAGDRTLYNEQFF. The CDR3 DNA sequence: TGTGCCAGCAGCTTAAGGTCAGCGGGAGACCGTACGCTTTACAATGAGCAGTTCTTC.

This clone has only one observation. This rearrangement joins TRBV5-1 to TRBJ1-1, with 7 bases that match TRBD1. This CDR3 comprises 15 residues. With V trimmed by 4 bases and J by 1 base, 7 bases remained unmatched. Germline V gene sequence: CDR1 SGHRS, CDR2 YFSETQ. The CDR3 here is CASSPGRQGNTEAFF. The CDR3 nucleotides are TGCGCCAGCAGCCCGGGAAGACAGGGGAACACTGAAGCTTTCTTT.

The rearrangement links TRBV27 to TRBJ2-5, with D perhaps matching TRBD1 (6 bases). V lost 2 bases and J lost 3, with 10 bases in between. Looked up from germline, CDR1 is MNHEY and CDR2 is SMNVEV (reference sequence). The CDR3 runs 14 residues. The CDR3 loop is CASSLMGAEETQYF. CDR3 DNA sequence: TGTGCCAGCAGTTTAATGGGGGCGGAAGAGACCCAGTACTTC.

The chain links TRBV5-1 to TRBJ2-1; 11 positions match TRBD2. This CDR3 comprises 17 residues. Trimming cost V 0 bases and J 7 bases; bases outside gene matches: 9. The germline gives CDR1 SGHRS, CDR2 YFSETQ. The CDR3 reads CASSLAPLAGELNEQFF. CDR3 sequence (DNA): TGCGCCAGCAGCTTGGCCCCACTAGCGGGAGAACTTAATGAGCAGTTCTTC.

The J gene is TRBJ1-5, the V gene TRBV30; tentative D call: TRBD1 (6 bases). The V gene's germline CDR1 is GTSNPN and CDR2 SVGIG (reference sequence). Trimming stripped 3 bases from V and 0 bases from J, with 9 bases between. The CDR3 has 14 amino acids. The CDR3 loop is CAWSGTLSNQPQHF. CDR3 nucleotides: TGTGCCTGGAGCGGGACACTTAGCAATCAGCCCCAGCATTTT. The full variable domain, in which reference TRBV30 and TRBJ1-5 provide the parts outside the CDR3, is SQTIHQWPATLVQPVGSPLSLECTVEGTSNPNLYWYRQAAGRGLQLLFYSVGIGQISSEVPQNLSASRPQDRQFILSSKKLLLSDSGFYLCAWSGTLSNQPQHFGDGTRLSIL.

The rearrangement joins TRBV4-1 to TRBJ1-5, with unresolved D. This CDR3 has 15 residues. Germline V lookup: CDR1 MGHRA, CDR2 YSYEKL. V was shortened by 0 bases and J by 9 bases, with 15 bases between the two germline ends. The CDR3, as DNA: TGCGCCAGCAGCCAAGATTCGGCGGGCCCGGGGCCCCAGCATTTT. As protein: CASSQDSAGPGPQHF.

The chain links TRBV5-6 to TRBJ2-7; the match to TRBD2 covers 9 bases. The CDR3 sequence is 14 residues long. Germline V gene data show CDR1 as SGHDT and CDR2 as YYEEEE. The V gene end was trimmed by 10 bases and the J gene end by 0 bases; junction bases not matched to a gene: 8. CDR3 in amino acids: CASTSGPASYEQYF. The CDR3 bases are TGTGCCTCAACTAGCGGGCCCGCCTCCTACGAGCAGTACTTC.

This clone was counted a few times. The chain employs TRBV11-2 and TRBJ2-5; D remains unclear. Germline CDR1 and CDR2: SGHAT and FQNNGV. This CDR3 region has 15 residues. V gave up 5 bases and J gave up 5 bases, with 18 bases separating them. CDR3 sequence (DNA): TGTGCCAGCAGCCGCCGCCCCGACTCAACGGAGACCCAGTACTTC. Its translation is CASSRRPDSTETQYF.

J is TRBJ1-2 and V is TRBV27, with D possibly TRBD1 on 6 matching bases. The ends were cut back, 0 bases at V and 4 bases at J, with 15 bases in the middle. The germline gives CDR1 MNHEY, CDR2 SMNVEV (reference sequence). The CDR3 extends over 16 amino acids. CDR3 in amino acids: CASSLSLGAPPYGYTF. CDR3 sequence (DNA): TGTGCCAGCAGTTTATCTTTGGGGGCCCCTCCCTATGGCTACACCTTC.

The V gene is TRBV2, the J gene TRBJ2-1, with a tentative D call TRBD2 (6 bases). Germline CDR1 and CDR2: SNHLY and FYNNEI. Trimming took off 6 bases at V and 4 bases at J, with 16 bases between the two ends. The CDR3 has 15 residues. In DNA, the CDR3 is TGTGCCAGCAGCCGCGGGACGGAAGCTTACAATGAGCAGTTCTTC. It codes for CASSRGTEAYNEQFF.

This rearrangement joins TRBV27 to TRBJ2-5; TRBD2 matches 9 bases. Germline CDR1 MNHEY, CDR2 SMNVEV (reference sequence). After removal of 1 base from V and 5 bases from J, the junction contained 2 bases not matched to a gene. The CDR3 runs to 14 residues. CDR3 in DNA: TGTGCCAGCAGTTTATTAGCGGGAGTTGAGACCCAGTACTTC. Its translation is CASSLLAGVETQYF.

The chain employs TRBV29-1 and TRBJ1-1; no definite D call. Germline CDR1 is SQVTM and CDR2 is ANQGSEA. Trimming left V 6 bases short and J 1 base short, with 9 bases between. The CDR3 is made up of 12 amino acids. Here the CDR3 DNA reads TGCAGCGTACTGGGCTCGAACACTGAAGCTTTCTTT. This sequence encodes CSVLGSNTEAFF.